The rows below give T cell receptor beta chains drawn from one sample of a study of T cell changes during pregnancy in multiple sclerosis. The assay was immunoSEQ multiplex PCR, and TCRdb's table has in-frame clones only and misses some. The table records around 86,000 clones, 85% to 95% of them present only once. Sequenced material: peripheral blood, taken in the first trimester of pregnancy. Receptors were obtained from a female donor with multiple sclerosis, enrolled in a pregnancy study. The CDR3 runs from the conserved cysteine through the conserved F or W.

V	J	CDR3
TRBV7-6	TRBJ2-2	CASSLVGGASTGELFF
TRBV10-3	TRBJ2-3	CAISGVGTDTQYF
TRBV9	TRBJ2-3	CASSGTGAVDTQYF
TRBV29-1	TRBJ2-4	CSAAGTGRAKNIQYF
TRBV15	TRBJ2-7	CATSPLGPSYEQYF
TRBV2	TRBJ2-7	CASLRAGGGSYEQYF
TRBV6-6	TRBJ2-1	CASSRSDRGNEQFF
TRBV27	TRBJ2-7	CASSMGLGFGEQYF
TRBV28	TRBJ1-2	CASSFFGREYGYTF
TRBV15	TRBJ2-1	CATSRGRSGPSYNEQFF
TRBV5-4	TRBJ1-1	CASSVTLLTGMNTEAFF
TRBV19	TRBJ2-5	CASSIDFGTSGQKTQYF
TRBV21-1	TRBJ2-7	CASNLWTECYEQYF
TRBV19	TRBJ2-1	CASSMGSGRIDNEQFF
TRBV10-3	TRBJ2-2	CAISEVGTSGPTGTGELFF
TRBV28	TRBJ1-1	CASSLMGVRVLSEAFF
TRBV2	TRBJ1-2	CASSPRGRAGNYGYTF
TRBV13	TRBJ2-1	CASSPRGLAGSDEQFF
TRBV15	TRBJ1-6	CATSRVGLTNSPLHF
TRBV7-9	TRBJ2-1	CASSLVGRGLIGSYNEQFF
TRBV18	TRBJ2-3	CASSPGLAGTHTDTQYF
TRBV7-8	TRBJ1-3	CASSFAGNTIYF